The 2 T cell receptor beta chains below come from one sample, sequenced in a study of blood T cell repertoires in COVID-19. Some clones are missing from TCRdb's copy, which holds only in-frame ones; the method was immunoSEQ multiplex PCR. Of more than 450,000 clones listed, roughly 90% were seen once; the top ten hold 0.7%. Sequences were obtained from PBMCs or T cells enriched from blood (not recorded which). The receptors stem from a woman younger than 30 who had recovered from COVID-19.

This clone turned up a few times. The CDR3 nucleotides read TGTGCTAGTGGTTTGGCCTACAGTGGGGGCGAGAACACTGAAGCTTTCTTT. Amino acids: CASGLAYSGGENTEAFF. The rearrangement links TRBV12-5 to TRBJ1-1, with a weak D call TRBD1 (6 bases). The CDR3 totals 17 residues. Germline-derived CDR1 and CDR2 are LGHNT and FRNRAP. V was shortened by 1 base and J by 1 base, with 16 bases between the two germline ends.

The chain combines TRBV11-3 with TRBJ1-2; no clear D gene. Per germline, CDR1 SGHNT and CDR2 YENEEA. CDR3 length: 13 amino acids. The V end lost 5 bases, the J end lost 5 bases, and 12 bases lay between the germline ends. In nucleotides, the CDR3 is TGTGCCAGCAGCCTAGCGGCGGGGTATGGCTACACCTTC. This sequence encodes CASSLAAGYGYTF.